This T cell receptor beta chain derives from a study of cytomegalovirus exposure and HLA in healthy donors. In regard to this clone: Its antigen is not known.

Study-level points and caveats: Among TCR sequences, most were rare, though some public TCRs appeared in many donors.

This CDR3 has 14 residues. Per the germline V gene, CDR1 is SGHDT and CDR2 is YYEEEE. V shed 1 base and J 6 bases; nucleotides not matched to a gene: 4. The study ran its PCR with 60 Vbeta and 13 Jbeta primers. Generated by immunoSEQ multiplex PCR, the TCRdb table keeps only in-frame clones and is missing some. The sample records about 140,000 clones, 84% being singletons. Material for sequencing was PBMCs. The chain employs TRBV5-6 and TRBJ2-1, with 7 nucleotides matching TRBD2. The TCR sequence derives from a boy younger than 10 in good health and CMV-seronegative. The CDR3 nucleotides are TGTGCCAGCAGCTTGTATGCGGGAGTCAATGAGCAGTTCTTC. Translating it yields CASSLYAGVNEQFF.